This T cell receptor beta chain was sequenced for a study of T cell repertoires in aging, cancer and after chemotherapy. Multiplex touch-down PCR with TRB-A/B primers amplified rearranged V-D-J TRB sequences. A single record per CDR3 protein comes from TCRdb applying MiXCR to the multiplex PCR reads. The sample holds about 9,200 distinct CDR3 sequences, 33% seen once. Overall study results and limits: Untreated cancer patients had significantly lower blood TCR diversity than age-matched healthy donors.

The CDR3 spans 15 residues. V trimming: 0 bases; J trimming: 3 bases; junction bases outside the gene matches: 4. The germline CDR1 and CDR2 sequences are MNHEY and SVGAGI. Peripheral blood genomic DNA, not sorted cells or RNA, was the template. Remarks on this clonotype: As yet, its antigen is unknown.

The TCR was taken from a human donor in good health. The donor label of this sample is uncertain. The chain combines TRBV6-5 with TRBJ2-7, with 8 bases fitting TRBD2. What was sequenced was blood. As DNA, the CDR3 is TGTGCCAGCAGTTACTCGCGGCGGGGGGACTACGAGCAGTACTTC. This gives the protein CASSYSRRGDYEQYF.